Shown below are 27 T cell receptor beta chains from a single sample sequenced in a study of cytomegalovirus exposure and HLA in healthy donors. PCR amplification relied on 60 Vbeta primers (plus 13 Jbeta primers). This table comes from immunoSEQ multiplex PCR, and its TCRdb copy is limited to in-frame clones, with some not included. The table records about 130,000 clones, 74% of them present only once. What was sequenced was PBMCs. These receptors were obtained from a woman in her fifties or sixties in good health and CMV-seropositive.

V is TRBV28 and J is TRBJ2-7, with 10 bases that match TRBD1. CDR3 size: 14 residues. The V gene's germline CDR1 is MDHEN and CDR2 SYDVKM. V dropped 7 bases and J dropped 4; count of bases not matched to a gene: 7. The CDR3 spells CASKTWDRGYEQYF. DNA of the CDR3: TGTGCCAGCAAAACCTGGGACAGGGGTTACGAGCAGTACTTC.

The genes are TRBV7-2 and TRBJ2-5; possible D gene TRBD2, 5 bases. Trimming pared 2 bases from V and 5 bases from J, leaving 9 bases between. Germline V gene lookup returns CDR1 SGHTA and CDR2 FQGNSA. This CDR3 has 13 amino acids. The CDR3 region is CASSLRRRETQYF. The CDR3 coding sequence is TGTGCCAGCAGCTTACGCAGGAGGGAGACCCAGTACTTC.

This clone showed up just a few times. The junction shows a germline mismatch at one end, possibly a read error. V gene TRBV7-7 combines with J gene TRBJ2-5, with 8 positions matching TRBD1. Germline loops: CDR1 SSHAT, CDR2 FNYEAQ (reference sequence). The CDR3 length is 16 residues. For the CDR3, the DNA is TGTGCCCGCAGCTCCCCCGACAGGGGACGAGGAGAGACCCAGTACTTC. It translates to CARSSPDRGRGETQYF. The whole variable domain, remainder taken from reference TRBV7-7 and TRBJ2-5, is GAGVSQSPRYKVTKRGQDVTLRCDPISSHATLYWYQQALGQGPEFLTYFNYEAQPDKSGLPSDRFSAERPEGSISTLTIQRTEQRDSAMYRCARSSPDRGRGETQYFGPGTRLLVL.

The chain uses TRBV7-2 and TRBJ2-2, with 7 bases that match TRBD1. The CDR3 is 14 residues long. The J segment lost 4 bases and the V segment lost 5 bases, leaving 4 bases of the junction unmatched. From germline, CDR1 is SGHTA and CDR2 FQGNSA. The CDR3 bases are TGTGCCAGCAGCCGGGACAGTTCCACCGGGGAGCTGTTTTTT. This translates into CASSRDSSTGELFF.

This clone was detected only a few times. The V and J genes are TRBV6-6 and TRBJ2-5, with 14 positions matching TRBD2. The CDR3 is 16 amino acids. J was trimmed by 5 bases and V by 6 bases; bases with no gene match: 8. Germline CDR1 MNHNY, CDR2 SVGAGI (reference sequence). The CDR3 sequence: CASSRLAGGPGETQYF. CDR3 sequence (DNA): TGTGCCAGCAGCCGACTAGCGGGGGGGCCAGGGGAGACCCAGTACTTC.

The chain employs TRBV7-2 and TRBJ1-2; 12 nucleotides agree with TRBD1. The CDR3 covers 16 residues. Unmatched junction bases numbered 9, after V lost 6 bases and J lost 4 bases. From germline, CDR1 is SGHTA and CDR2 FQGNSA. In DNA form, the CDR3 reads TGTGCCAGCAGGGCGGGACAGGGGGCCCCTGGCTATGGCTACACCTTC. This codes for CASRAGQGAPGYGYTF.

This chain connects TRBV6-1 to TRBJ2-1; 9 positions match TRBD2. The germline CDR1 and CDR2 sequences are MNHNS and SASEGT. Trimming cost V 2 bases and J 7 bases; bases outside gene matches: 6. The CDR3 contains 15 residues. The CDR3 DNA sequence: TGTGCCAGCAGTGAAAGGGCGGGGGGGAGGAATGAGCAGTTCTTC. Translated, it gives CASSERAGGRNEQFF.

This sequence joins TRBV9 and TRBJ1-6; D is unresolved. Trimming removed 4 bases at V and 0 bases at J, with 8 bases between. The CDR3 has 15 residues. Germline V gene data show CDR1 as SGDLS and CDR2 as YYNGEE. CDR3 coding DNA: TGTGCCAGCAGCCCCTCCGGCTCCTATAATTCACCCCTCCACTTT. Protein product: CASSPSGSYNSPLHF.

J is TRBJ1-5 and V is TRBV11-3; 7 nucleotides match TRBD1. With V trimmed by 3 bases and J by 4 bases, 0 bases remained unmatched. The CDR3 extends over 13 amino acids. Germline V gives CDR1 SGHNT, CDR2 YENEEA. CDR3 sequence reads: CASSLTGNQPQHF. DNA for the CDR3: TGTGCCAGCAGCTTGACAGGGAATCAGCCCCAGCATTTT.

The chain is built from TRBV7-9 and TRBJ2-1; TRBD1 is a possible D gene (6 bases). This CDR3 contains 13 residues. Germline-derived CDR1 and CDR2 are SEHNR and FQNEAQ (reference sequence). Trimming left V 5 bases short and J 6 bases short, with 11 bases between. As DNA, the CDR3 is TGTGCCAGCAGCACGCAAGGGGGCAATGAGCAGTTCTTC. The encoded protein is CASSTQGGNEQFF.

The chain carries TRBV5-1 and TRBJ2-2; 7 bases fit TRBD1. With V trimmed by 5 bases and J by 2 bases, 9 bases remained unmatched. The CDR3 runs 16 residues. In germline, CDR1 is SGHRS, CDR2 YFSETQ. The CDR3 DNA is TGCGCCAGCAGACCATGGACAGGAGATAACACCGGGGAGCTGTTTTTT. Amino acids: CASRPWTGDNTGELFF.

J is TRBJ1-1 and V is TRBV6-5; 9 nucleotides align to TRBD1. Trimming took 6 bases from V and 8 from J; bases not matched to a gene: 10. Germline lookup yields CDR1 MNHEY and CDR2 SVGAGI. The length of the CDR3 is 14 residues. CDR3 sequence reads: CASREGQGITEAFF. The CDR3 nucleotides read TGTGCCAGCAGGGAGGGACAGGGAATCACAGAAGCTTTCTTT.

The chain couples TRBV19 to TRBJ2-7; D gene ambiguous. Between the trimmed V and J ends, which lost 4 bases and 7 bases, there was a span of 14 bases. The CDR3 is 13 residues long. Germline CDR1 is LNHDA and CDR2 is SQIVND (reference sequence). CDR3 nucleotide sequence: TGTGCCAGTAGTACCAGTCCACCGAGGGAGCAGTACTTC. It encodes CASSTSPPREQYF.

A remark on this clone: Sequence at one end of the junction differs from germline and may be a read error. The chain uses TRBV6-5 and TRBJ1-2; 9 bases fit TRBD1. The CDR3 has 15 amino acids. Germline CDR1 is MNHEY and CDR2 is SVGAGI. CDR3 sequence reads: CASSPGTGTNYGYPF. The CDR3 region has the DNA TGTGCCAGCAGTCCCGGGACAGGGACTAACTATGGCTACCCCTTC.

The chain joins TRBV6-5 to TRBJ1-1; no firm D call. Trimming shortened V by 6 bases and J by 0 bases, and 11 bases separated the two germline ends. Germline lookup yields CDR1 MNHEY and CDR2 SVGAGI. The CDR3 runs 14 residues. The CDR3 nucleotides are TGTGCCAGCAGAAGATCGGAGGTGAACACTGAAGCTTTCTTT. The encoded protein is CASRRSEVNTEAFF.

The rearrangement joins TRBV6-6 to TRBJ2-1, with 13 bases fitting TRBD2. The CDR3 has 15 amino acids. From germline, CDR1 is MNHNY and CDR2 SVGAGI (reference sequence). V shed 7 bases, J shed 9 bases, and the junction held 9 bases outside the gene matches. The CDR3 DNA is TGTGCCAGCACCCCAACTAGCGGGGGGGCCGGTGAGCAGTTCTTC. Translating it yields CASTPTSGGAGEQFF.

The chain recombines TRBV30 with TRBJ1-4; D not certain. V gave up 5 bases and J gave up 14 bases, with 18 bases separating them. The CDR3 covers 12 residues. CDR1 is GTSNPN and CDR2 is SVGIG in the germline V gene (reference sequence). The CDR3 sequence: CAWGSRPGILFF. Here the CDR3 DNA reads TGTGCCTGGGGGAGCCGACCCGGGATCCTGTTTTTT.

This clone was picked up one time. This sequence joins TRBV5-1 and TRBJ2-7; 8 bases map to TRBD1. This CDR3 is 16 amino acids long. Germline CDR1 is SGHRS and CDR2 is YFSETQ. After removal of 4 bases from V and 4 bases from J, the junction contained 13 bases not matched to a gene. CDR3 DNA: TGCGCCAGCAGCCCCGCCAGAGCCGGGACAGGTTACGAGCAGTACTTC. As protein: CASSPARAGTGYEQYF.

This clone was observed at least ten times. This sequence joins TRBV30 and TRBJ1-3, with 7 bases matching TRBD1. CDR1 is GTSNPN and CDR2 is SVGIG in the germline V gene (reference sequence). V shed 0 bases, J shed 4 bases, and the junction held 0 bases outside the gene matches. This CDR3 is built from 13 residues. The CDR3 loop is CAWSVDRGNTIYF. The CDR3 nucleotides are TGTGCCTGGAGTGTGGACAGGGGAAACACCATATATTTT.

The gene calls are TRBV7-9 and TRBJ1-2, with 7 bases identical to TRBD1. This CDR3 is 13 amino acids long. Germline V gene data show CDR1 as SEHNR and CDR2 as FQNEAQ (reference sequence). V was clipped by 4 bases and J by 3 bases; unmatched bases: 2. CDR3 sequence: CASSSGTDYGYTF. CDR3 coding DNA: TGTGCCAGCAGCTCCGGGACAGACTATGGCTACACCTTC.

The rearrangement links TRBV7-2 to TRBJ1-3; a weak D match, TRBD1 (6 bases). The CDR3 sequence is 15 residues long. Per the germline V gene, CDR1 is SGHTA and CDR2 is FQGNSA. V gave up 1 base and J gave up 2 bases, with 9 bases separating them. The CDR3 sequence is CASSLGGPPGNTIYF. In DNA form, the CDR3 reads TGTGCCAGCAGCTTAGGGGGGCCCCCTGGAAACACCATATATTTT.

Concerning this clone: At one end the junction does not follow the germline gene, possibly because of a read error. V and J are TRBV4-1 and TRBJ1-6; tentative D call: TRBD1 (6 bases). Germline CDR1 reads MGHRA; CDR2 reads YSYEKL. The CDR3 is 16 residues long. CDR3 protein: CARSRSPGGANSPLHF. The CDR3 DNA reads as TGCGCCCGCAGCCGCTCCCCGGGGGGGGCGAATTCACCCCTCCACTTT.

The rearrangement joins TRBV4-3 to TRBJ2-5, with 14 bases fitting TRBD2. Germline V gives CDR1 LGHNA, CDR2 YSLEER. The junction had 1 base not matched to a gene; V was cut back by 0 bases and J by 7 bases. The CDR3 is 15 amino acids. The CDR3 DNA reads TGCGCCAGCAGCCAAGAGACTAGCGGGGGGGGGACCCAGTACTTC. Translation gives CASSQETSGGGTQYF.

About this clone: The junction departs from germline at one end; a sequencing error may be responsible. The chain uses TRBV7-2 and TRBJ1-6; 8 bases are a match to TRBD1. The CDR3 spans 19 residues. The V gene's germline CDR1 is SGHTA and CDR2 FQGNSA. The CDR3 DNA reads TGTGCCAGCAGCTTAAGGACAGGGATACCCCCGTCCTTTAATTCACCCCTCCACTTT. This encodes CASSLRTGIPPSFNSPLHF.

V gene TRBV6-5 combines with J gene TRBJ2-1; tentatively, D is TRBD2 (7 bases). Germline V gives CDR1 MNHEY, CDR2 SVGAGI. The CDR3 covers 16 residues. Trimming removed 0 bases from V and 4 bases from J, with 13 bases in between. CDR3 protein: CASSYSPRGAYNEQFF. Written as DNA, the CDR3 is TGTGCCAGCAGTTACTCCCCCCGGGGGGCTTACAATGAGCAGTTCTTC.

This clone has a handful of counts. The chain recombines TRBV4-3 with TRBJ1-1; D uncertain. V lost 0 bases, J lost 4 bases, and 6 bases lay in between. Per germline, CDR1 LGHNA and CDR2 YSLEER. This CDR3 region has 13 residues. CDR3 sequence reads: CASSQDHGTEAFF. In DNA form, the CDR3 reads TGCGCCAGCAGCCAAGATCACGGCACTGAAGCTTTCTTT.

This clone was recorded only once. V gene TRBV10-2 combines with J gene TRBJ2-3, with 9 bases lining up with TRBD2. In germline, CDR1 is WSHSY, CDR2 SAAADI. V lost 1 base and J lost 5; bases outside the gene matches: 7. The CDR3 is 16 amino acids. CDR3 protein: CASSEYGPSGVDTQYF. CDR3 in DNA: TGCGCCAGCAGTGAGTACGGGCCTAGCGGGGTAGATACGCAGTATTTT.